The source of this T cell receptor beta chain is a study of T cells in Graves' hyperthyroidism and ophthalmopathy. Amplified TCR beta CDR3 regions came from RNA transcripts. When the TCR CDR3 underwent first-round RT-PCR, the HTBI primer set was used. From the multiplex PCR reads, TCRdb called clonotypes with MiXCR, one entry per CDR3 protein. The sample lists approximately 400,000 distinct CDR3 sequences; more than 13% were seen once. CDR1 and CDR2 from the germline V gene are DFQATT and SNEGSKA (reference sequence). V was cut by 3 bases and J by 0 bases, with 27 bases left in between. The CDR3 length is 19 residues. This clonotype occurred many times.

The source of this sequence is a woman under 40 with Graves' hyperthyroidism. Sequenced material: blood. The chain has TRBV20-1 and TRBJ2-7, with a possible D match to TRBD2 (6 bases). In DNA, the CDR3 is TGCAGTGCTAGGGAACAAATCGGGGCCCCGGCGGGATTCTCCTACGAGCAGTACTTC. This encodes CSAREQIGAPAGFSYEQYF.